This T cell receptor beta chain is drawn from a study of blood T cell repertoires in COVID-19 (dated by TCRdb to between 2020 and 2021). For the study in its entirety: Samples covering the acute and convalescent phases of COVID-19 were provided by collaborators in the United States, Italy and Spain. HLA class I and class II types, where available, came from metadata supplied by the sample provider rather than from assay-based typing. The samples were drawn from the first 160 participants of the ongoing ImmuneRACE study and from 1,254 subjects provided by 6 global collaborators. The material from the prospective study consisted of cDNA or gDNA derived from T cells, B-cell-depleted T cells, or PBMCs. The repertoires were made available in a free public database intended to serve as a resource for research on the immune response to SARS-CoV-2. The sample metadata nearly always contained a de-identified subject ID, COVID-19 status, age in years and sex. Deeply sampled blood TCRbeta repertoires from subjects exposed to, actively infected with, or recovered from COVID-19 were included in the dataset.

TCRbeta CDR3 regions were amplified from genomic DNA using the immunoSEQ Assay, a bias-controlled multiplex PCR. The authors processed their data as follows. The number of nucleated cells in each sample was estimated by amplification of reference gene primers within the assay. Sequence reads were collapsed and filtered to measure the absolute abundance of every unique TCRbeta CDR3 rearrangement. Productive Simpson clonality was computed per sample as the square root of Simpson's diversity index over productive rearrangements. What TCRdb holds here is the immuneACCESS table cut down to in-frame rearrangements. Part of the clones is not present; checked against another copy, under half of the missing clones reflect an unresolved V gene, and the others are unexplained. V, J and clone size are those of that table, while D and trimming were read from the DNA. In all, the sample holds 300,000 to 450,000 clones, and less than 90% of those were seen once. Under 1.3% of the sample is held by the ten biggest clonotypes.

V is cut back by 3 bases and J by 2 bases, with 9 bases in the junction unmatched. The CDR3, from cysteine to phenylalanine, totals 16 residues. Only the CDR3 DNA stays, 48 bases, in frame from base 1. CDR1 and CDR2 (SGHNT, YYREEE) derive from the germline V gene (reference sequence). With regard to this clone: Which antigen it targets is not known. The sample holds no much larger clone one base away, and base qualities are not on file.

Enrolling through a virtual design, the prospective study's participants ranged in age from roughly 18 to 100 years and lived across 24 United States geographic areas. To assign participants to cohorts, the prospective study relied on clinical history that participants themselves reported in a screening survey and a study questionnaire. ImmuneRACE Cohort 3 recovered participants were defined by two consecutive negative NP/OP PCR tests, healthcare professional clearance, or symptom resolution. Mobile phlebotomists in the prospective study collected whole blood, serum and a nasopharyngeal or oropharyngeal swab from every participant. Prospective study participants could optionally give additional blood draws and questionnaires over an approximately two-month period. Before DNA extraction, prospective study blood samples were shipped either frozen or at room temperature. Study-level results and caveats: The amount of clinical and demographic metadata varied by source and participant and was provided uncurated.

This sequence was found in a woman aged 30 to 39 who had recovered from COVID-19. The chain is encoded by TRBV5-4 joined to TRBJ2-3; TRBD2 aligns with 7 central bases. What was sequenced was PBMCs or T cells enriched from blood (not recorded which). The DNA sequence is TGTGCCAGCAGCTGGGGGAGGGTCGGGGACACAGATACGCAGTATTTT. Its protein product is CASSWGRVGDTDTQYF.